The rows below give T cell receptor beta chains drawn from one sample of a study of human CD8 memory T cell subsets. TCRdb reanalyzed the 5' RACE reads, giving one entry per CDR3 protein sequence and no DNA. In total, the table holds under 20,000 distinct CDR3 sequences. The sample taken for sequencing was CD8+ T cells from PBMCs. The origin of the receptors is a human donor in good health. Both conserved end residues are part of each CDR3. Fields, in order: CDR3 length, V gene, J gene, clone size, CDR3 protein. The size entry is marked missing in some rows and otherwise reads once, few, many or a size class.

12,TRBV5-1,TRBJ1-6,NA,CASSLDKSPLHF
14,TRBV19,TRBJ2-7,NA,CASSTGTGDYEQYF
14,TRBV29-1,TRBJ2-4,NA,CSVEVFEGLDIQYF
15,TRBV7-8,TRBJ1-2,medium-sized,CASSARTGKTDGYTF
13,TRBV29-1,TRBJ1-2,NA,CSVAGDRDYGYTF
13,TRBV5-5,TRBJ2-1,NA,CASISGGHNEQFF
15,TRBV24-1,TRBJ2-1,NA,CATSDPWAAYNEQFF
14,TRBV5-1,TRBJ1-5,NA,CASRPGQLDQPQHF
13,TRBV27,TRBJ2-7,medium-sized,CASSLSEGNEQYF
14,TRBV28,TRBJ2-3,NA,CASSFSGSLDTQYF
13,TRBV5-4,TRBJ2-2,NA,CASNFRGAGELFF
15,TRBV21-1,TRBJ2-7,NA,CASSKDAEMTYEQYF
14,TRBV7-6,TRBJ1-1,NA,CASSPSEGGTEAFF
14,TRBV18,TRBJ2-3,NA,CASSPYRVTDTQYF
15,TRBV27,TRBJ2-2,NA,CASSHGGPSPGELFF
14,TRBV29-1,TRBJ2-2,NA,CSVEGRENTGELFF
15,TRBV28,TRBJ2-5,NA,CASSRLAGGGETQYF
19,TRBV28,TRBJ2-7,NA,CASSSPVSRIEVRPYEQYF
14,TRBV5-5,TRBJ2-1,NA,CASSLVAGGYEQFF
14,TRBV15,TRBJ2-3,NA,CATSTLQGTDTQYF
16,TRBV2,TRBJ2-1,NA,CASSIRTSGRTNEQFF
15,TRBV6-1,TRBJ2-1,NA,CATRGLGSSYNEQFF
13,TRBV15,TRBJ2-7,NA,CATSRDLGYEQYF
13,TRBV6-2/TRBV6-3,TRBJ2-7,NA,CASRGQESYEQYF
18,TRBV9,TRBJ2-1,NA,CASSEPYRREDNDNEQFF
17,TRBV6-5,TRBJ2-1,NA,CASSYIGTGTGLNEQFF
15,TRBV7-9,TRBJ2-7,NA,CASSSPRDPTYEQYF
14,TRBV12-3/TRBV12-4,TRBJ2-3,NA,CASSLGSSGDTQYF
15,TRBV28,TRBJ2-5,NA,CASSPGRREKETQYF
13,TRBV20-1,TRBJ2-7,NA,CSARDIRGTEQYF
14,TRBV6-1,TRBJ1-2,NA,CASSQKDREYGYTF
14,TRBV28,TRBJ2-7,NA,CASSQLGESYEQYF
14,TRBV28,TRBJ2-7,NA,CASSFRGNSYEQYF
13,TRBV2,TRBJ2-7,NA,CASATPQPYEQYF
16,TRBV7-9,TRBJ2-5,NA,CASSDVGTSGRETQYF
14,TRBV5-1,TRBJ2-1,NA,CASRDTGLYNEQFF
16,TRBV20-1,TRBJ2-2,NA,CSARDKRGLDTGELFF
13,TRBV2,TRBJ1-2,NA,CASITQLNYGYTF
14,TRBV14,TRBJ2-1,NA,CASSQEMGSGEQFF
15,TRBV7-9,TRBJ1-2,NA,CASSFAQRTNYGYTF
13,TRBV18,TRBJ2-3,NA,CASSPLGADTQYF
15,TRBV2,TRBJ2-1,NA,CASSLAGGLYNEQFF
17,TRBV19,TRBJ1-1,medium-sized,CASSISFGAGKNTEAFF
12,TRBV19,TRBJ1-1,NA,CASGDRGTEAFF
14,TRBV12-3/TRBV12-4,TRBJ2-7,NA,CASSLTSGGNEQYF
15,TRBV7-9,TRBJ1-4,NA,CASSRGPTTNEKLFF
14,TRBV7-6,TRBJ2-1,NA,CASSQKGLADEQFF
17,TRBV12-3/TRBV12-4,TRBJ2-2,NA,CASSPDRGGPNTGELFF
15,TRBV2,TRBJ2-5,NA,CASSDTWGYQETQYF
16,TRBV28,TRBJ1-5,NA,CASTQRGVRGNQPQHF
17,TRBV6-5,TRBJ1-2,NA,CASSSDTLTSRHYGYTF
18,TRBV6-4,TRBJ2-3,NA,CASIWERPPTGSTDTQYF
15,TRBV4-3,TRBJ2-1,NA,CASSQDRVGGAEQFF